This TCR beta chain was captured by sequencing in a study of cytomegalovirus exposure and HLA in healthy donors. Overall study findings and caveats: High sensitivity and specificity were reportedly achieved when the classifier diagnosed cytomegalovirus status. The listing of roughly 160 TCR beta chains classed them as cytomegalovirus-associated.

CDR3 size: 12 residues. CDR1 SGHKS and CDR2 YYEKEE come from the germline V gene (reference sequence). The V end lost 1 base, the J end lost 3 bases, and 3 bases lay between the germline ends. The data were produced by immunoSEQ multiplex PCR, yet TCRdb's version contains in-frame clones alone and is incomplete. The sample holds 150,000 to 200,000 clones, about 89% seen once. A note on this clone: Its antigen is still unknown.

Sequenced material: PBMCs. The receptor was isolated from a woman in her late teens or twenties in good health and CMV-seropositive. The V call is TRBV5-5, the J call TRBJ2-3; the D is unclear. In nucleotides, the CDR3 is TGTGCCAGCAGCTTGCTAACAGATACGCAGTATTTT. Protein sequence: CASSLLTDTQYF.